Listed below are T cell receptor beta chains from one sample, sequenced in a study of chemoradiotherapy in HPV16-positive cancers. Assay: immunoSEQ multiplex PCR; the TCRdb copy retains only in-frame clones and omits some. The table shows about 650 clones, with 79% occurring only once. Sequenced material: tumor tissue, taken from a patient who underwent chemoradiotherapy. The receptors originated from a human donor with HPV-associated anogenital cancer. Each CDR3 is given with its conserved first and last residue. The order of the fields is CDR3 DNA, CDR3 protein, J gene, clone size, D gene, V gene. A D gene is named only where the DNA matches it firmly. Expanded clones get a size class; other rows say once, few or many, or leave the size out.

cdr3_nt: TGTGCCAGCGGACCACGGACTAGCGGGAGCAATGAGCAGTTCTTC; cdr3_aa: CASGPRTSGSNEQFF; j_call: TRBJ2-1; clone_size: .; d_call: TRBD2; v_call: TRBV6-5
cdr3_nt: TGTGCCACCAGCATGTACAGGGGGCGGGAGACCCAGTACTTC; cdr3_aa: CATSMYRGRETQYF; j_call: TRBJ2-5; clone_size: few; d_call: TRBD1; v_call: TRBV15
cdr3_nt: TGTGCCAGCAGTGAAAGGCAATATAGCACAGATACGCAGTATTTT; cdr3_aa: CASSERQYSTDTQYF; j_call: TRBJ2-3; clone_size: .; d_call: .; v_call: TRBV6-1
cdr3_nt: TGTGCCAGCAGGCTGACAGGGCCTCAAGAGACCCAGTACTTC; cdr3_aa: CASRLTGPQETQYF; j_call: TRBJ2-5; clone_size: .; d_call: TRBD1; v_call: TRBV2
cdr3_nt: TGCGCCAGCAGGGAGGCCAACCCTACAGATACGCAGTATTTT; cdr3_aa: CASREANPTDTQYF; j_call: TRBJ2-3; clone_size: .; d_call: .; v_call: TRBV5-1
cdr3_nt: TGTGCCAGCAAGCTCAGCACTCAGAACACCGGGGAGCTGTTTTTT; cdr3_aa: CASKLSTQNTGELFF; j_call: TRBJ2-2; clone_size: .; d_call: .; v_call: TRBV27
cdr3_nt: TGTGCCAGTAGTGAACGGGCCGGATACGAGCAGTACTTC; cdr3_aa: CASSERAGYEQYF; j_call: TRBJ2-7; clone_size: .; d_call: .; v_call: TRBV19
cdr3_nt: TGTGCCATCAGTCACCGCCTCCGGGATGGGGAGGATGAGCAGTTCTTC; cdr3_aa: CAISHRLRDGEDEQFF; j_call: TRBJ2-1; clone_size: .; d_call: .; v_call: TRBV10-3
cdr3_nt: TGCGCCAGCAGCCCGGACACAGGGACGGGTCAGCCCCAGCATTTT; cdr3_aa: CASSPDTGTGQPQHF; j_call: TRBJ1-5; clone_size: .; d_call: .; v_call: TRBV5-1
cdr3_nt: TGTGCCAGCAGCTTGAACCCCGGGGCAATGAACACTGAAGCTTTCTTT; cdr3_aa: CASSLNPGAMNTEAFF; j_call: TRBJ1-1; clone_size: .; d_call: .; v_call: TRBV5-6
cdr3_nt: TGTGCCAGCAGTTCACAGGGGGGTAACTATGGCTACACCTTC; cdr3_aa: CASSSQGGNYGYTF; j_call: TRBJ1-2; clone_size: .; d_call: TRBD1; v_call: TRBV7-2
cdr3_nt: TGTGCCAGCAGTGAGCGAGGGACATTCCTCTATAATTCACCCCTCCACTTT; cdr3_aa: CASSERGTFLYNSPLHF; j_call: TRBJ1-6; clone_size: .; d_call: .; v_call: TRBV2
cdr3_nt: TGCGCCAGCAGCTTGGCCCGGACTAACTTCGAGACCCAGTACTTC; cdr3_aa: CASSLARTNFETQYF; j_call: TRBJ2-5; clone_size: .; d_call: .; v_call: TRBV5-1
cdr3_nt: TGTGCCAGCAGCTTCCCGGGACAGGGGGCCTCTGGGGCCAACGTCCTGACTTTC; cdr3_aa: CASSFPGQGASGANVLTF; j_call: TRBJ2-6; clone_size: .; d_call: TRBD1; v_call: TRBV7-8
cdr3_nt: TGTGCCAGCAATGAGGGTTCCGGGACAGGGGGACCAAACACCGGGGAGCTGTTTTTT; cdr3_aa: CASNEGSGTGGPNTGELFF; j_call: TRBJ2-2; clone_size: .; d_call: TRBD1; v_call: TRBV2
cdr3_nt: TGTGCCAGCAGGAGGACGGGACCTGACTACGAGCAGTACTTC; cdr3_aa: CASRRTGPDYEQYF; j_call: TRBJ2-7; clone_size: .; d_call: .; v_call: TRBV2
cdr3_nt: TGTGCCAGCAGCTTCGGGCGCCAGGGCGACGAGCAGTACTTC; cdr3_aa: CASSFGRQGDEQYF; j_call: TRBJ2-7; clone_size: .; d_call: .; v_call: TRBV5-6
cdr3_nt: TGTGCCAGAAGCTTTCCGGACGGGAGCTCCTACGAGCAGTACTTC; cdr3_aa: CARSFPDGSSYEQYF; j_call: TRBJ2-7; clone_size: .; d_call: .; v_call: TRBV5-3
cdr3_nt: TGCACCAGCAGTATATGTGCACAAAGTCGGGCCAACGTCCTGACTTTC; cdr3_aa: CTSSICAQSRANVLTF; j_call: TRBJ2-6; clone_size: .; d_call: .; v_call: TRBV1
cdr3_nt: TGTGCCAGCAGCCGGGACGGGAACACTGAAGCTTTCTTT; cdr3_aa: CASSRDGNTEAFF; j_call: TRBJ1-1; clone_size: .; d_call: .; v_call: TRBV11-1
cdr3_nt: TGCGCCAGCAGCTTGACGACAGGGGCCTACGAGCAGTACTTC; cdr3_aa: CASSLTTGAYEQYF; j_call: TRBJ2-7; clone_size: .; d_call: TRBD1; v_call: TRBV5-1
cdr3_nt: TGTGCCAGCGCGCGCCCTAGCGGAGCCTACAATGAGCAGTTCTTC; cdr3_aa: CASARPSGAYNEQFF; j_call: TRBJ2-1; clone_size: once; d_call: TRBD2; v_call: TRBV14
cdr3_nt: TGCGCCAGCAGTGAGGAGCGACGGCGCACAGATACGCAGTATTTT; cdr3_aa: CASSEERRRTDTQYF; j_call: TRBJ2-3; clone_size: large; d_call: .; v_call: TRBV10-1
cdr3_nt: TGTGCCAGCAGTATCACAGATACGCAGTATTTT; cdr3_aa: CASSITDTQYF; j_call: TRBJ2-3; clone_size: .; d_call: .; v_call: TRBV2
cdr3_nt: TGTGCCATCAGTGATCCCGGGACAGGGATATACGAGCAGTACTTC; cdr3_aa: CAISDPGTGIYEQYF; j_call: TRBJ2-7; clone_size: .; d_call: TRBD1; v_call: TRBV10-3
cdr3_nt: TGTGCCAGCAGTCCAACAAACTTACGACAAAGTCGGGCCAACGTCCTGACTTTC; cdr3_aa: CASSPTNLRQSRANVLTF; j_call: TRBJ2-6; clone_size: .; d_call: .; v_call: TRBV6-9
cdr3_nt: TGTGCCAGCAGCCAAGAGACAGGATCCAACGAGCAGTACTTC; cdr3_aa: CASSQETGSNEQYF; j_call: TRBJ2-7; clone_size: .; d_call: .; v_call: TRBV4-2
cdr3_nt: TGTGCCAGCAGTGACGGACCAGGAGATACGCAGTATTTT; cdr3_aa: CASSDGPGDTQYF; j_call: TRBJ2-3; clone_size: .; d_call: .; v_call: TRBV2
cdr3_nt: TGTGCCAGCAGTCCCTACGGCCTGAACACTGAAGCTTTCTTT; cdr3_aa: CASSPYGLNTEAFF; j_call: TRBJ1-1; clone_size: .; d_call: .; v_call: TRBV6-1
cdr3_nt: TGTGCCAGCAGTTACTCGGGGGCGCGAGGTGATACGCAGTATTTT; cdr3_aa: CASSYSGARGDTQYF; j_call: TRBJ2-3; clone_size: .; d_call: .; v_call: TRBV6-5
cdr3_nt: TGTGCCAGCACCCTATCGGACAGTCTGGGGAATGAGCAGTTCTTC; cdr3_aa: CASTLSDSLGNEQFF; j_call: TRBJ2-1; clone_size: .; d_call: .; v_call: TRBV27
cdr3_nt: TGTGCCTGGGGGGGAACAGTGGGGGACGAGCAGTACTTC; cdr3_aa: CAWGGTVGDEQYF; j_call: TRBJ2-7; clone_size: .; d_call: .; v_call: TRBV30
cdr3_nt: TGTGCCAGCAAAGTCTCCGCTAGCGGAGGGGGAGGCCAGTACTTC; cdr3_aa: CASKVSASGGGGQYF; j_call: TRBJ2-5; clone_size: .; d_call: .; v_call: TRBV6-5
cdr3_nt: TGTGCCAGCAGTCCAGGGTCCACCACCGGGGAGCTGTTTTTT; cdr3_aa: CASSPGSTTGELFF; j_call: TRBJ2-2; clone_size: .; d_call: .; v_call: TRBV6-5
cdr3_nt: TGTGCCAGCAGTTTCGGCGGCTATAATGAAAAACTGTTTTTT; cdr3_aa: CASSFGGYNEKLFF; j_call: TRBJ1-4; clone_size: .; d_call: .; v_call: TRBV28
cdr3_nt: TGTGCCAGCAGCTTACCCTTCTCCGGCCAAGAGACCCAGTACTTC; cdr3_aa: CASSLPFSGQETQYF; j_call: TRBJ2-5; clone_size: .; d_call: .; v_call: TRBV7-9
cdr3_nt: TGTGCCAGCAGTTTTGGACAGCCGGGGATCGAGCAGTACTTC; cdr3_aa: CASSFGQPGIEQYF; j_call: TRBJ2-7; clone_size: .; d_call: .; v_call: TRBV5-8
cdr3_nt: TGTGCCAGCAGTGCGGGACAAGAGACGGGGGAGCTGTTTTTT; cdr3_aa: CASSAGQETGELFF; j_call: TRBJ2-2; clone_size: .; d_call: .; v_call: TRBV6-6
cdr3_nt: TGTGCCTGCCACCAATGGGACATCTCAACCAGTGAGCAGTACTTC; cdr3_aa: CACHQWDISTSEQYF; j_call: TRBJ2-7; clone_size: .; d_call: .; v_call: TRBV30
cdr3_nt: TGTGCCAGCAGCCCGGGGCCCTCTATCGGGACAGATACGCAGTATTTT; cdr3_aa: CASSPGPSIGTDTQYF; j_call: TRBJ2-3; clone_size: .; d_call: .; v_call: TRBV14
cdr3_nt: TGTGCCAGCAGTCCTAGGGACAGGGTAATGAGGGGGGCCAACGTCCTGACTTTC; cdr3_aa: CASSPRDRVMRGANVLTF; j_call: TRBJ2-6; clone_size: .; d_call: TRBD1; v_call: TRBV28
cdr3_nt: TGTGCCAGCAGTTTTACTAGCTGGGATGAGCAGTTCTTC; cdr3_aa: CASSFTSWDEQFF; j_call: TRBJ2-1; clone_size: large; d_call: .; v_call: TRBV27
cdr3_nt: TGCGCCAGCAGCCAAGCGCTTCTAGGTGGCTCTGGAAACACCATATATTTT; cdr3_aa: CASSQALLGGSGNTIYF; j_call: TRBJ1-3; clone_size: .; d_call: .; v_call: TRBV4-3
cdr3_nt: TGTGCCAGCAGTTATCGGGGCAGCATCTACGAGCAGTACTTC; cdr3_aa: CASSYRGSIYEQYF; j_call: TRBJ2-7; clone_size: .; d_call: .; v_call: TRBV27
cdr3_nt: TGTGCCATCACCCCAGCTAGCGGGGGCGGCAATGAGCAGTTCTTC; cdr3_aa: CAITPASGGGNEQFF; j_call: TRBJ2-1; clone_size: .; d_call: TRBD2; v_call: TRBV10-3
cdr3_nt: TGTGCCAGCAGTGAAGTAGGTGATGAGCAGTTCTTC; cdr3_aa: CASSEVGDEQFF; j_call: TRBJ2-1; clone_size: .; d_call: .; v_call: TRBV2
cdr3_nt: TGTGCCAGCAGCCTGGGACAGGGCATAGGAGAGCAGTTCTTC; cdr3_aa: CASSLGQGIGEQFF; j_call: TRBJ2-1; clone_size: .; d_call: TRBD1; v_call: TRBV7-9
cdr3_nt: TGTGCCAGCATCGTCATCGATACGCAGTATTTT; cdr3_aa: CASIVIDTQYF; j_call: TRBJ2-3; clone_size: .; d_call: .; v_call: TRBV2
cdr3_nt: TGTGCCAGCAGCTTAAAGGAGCAGTTCTTC; cdr3_aa: CASSLKEQFF; j_call: TRBJ2-1; clone_size: once; d_call: .; v_call: TRBV7-9